Described below is a single TCR beta chain sequence and its context. The data are from a study of blood T cell repertoires in COVID-19. The wider study: There were acute and convalescent COVID-19 samples, and they came from the United States, Italy and Spain.

Produced via immunoSEQ multiplex PCR; TCRdb's table is partial and in-frame only. The sample lists hundreds of thousands of clones; about nine tenths were seen once. CDR1 PRHDT and CDR2 FYEKMQ come from the germline V gene (reference sequence). This CDR3 is 13 amino acids long. The germline V and J ends were trimmed by 7 bases and 3 bases, with 12 bases remaining between them. In terms of age and location, participants ranged from about 18 to 90 years and lived in about two dozen US areas. Assignment of participants to cohorts was predicated upon participant-reported clinical history. Sequenced sample: PBMCs or T cells enriched from blood (not recorded which). This sequence originates from a man aged 55 to 70 who had recovered from COVID-19. The chain couples TRBV13 to TRBJ1-2; D perhaps matches TRBD1 (5 bases). CDR3 in DNA: TGTGCCAGCACAGGGAGGTGGGACTATGGCTACACCTTC. As protein: CASTGRWDYGYTF. The full variable domain, its missing parts supplied by reference TRBV13 and TRBJ1-2, is AAGVIQSPRHLIKEKRETATLKCYPIPRHDTVYWYQQGPGQDPQFLISFYEKMQSDKGSIPDRFSAQQFSDYHSELNMSSLELGDSALYFCASTGRWDYGYTFGSGTRLTVV.